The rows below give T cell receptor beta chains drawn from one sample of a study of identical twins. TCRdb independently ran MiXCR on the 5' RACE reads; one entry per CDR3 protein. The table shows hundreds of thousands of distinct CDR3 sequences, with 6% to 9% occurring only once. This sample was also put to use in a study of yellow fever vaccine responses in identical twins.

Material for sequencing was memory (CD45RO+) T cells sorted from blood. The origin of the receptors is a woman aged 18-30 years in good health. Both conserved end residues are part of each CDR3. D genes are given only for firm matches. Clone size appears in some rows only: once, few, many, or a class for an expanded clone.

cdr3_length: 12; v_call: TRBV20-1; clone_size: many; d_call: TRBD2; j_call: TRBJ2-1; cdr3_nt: TGCAGTGCCTCCCCCGGGGAGGGTGAGCAGTTCTTC; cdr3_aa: CSASPGEGEQFF
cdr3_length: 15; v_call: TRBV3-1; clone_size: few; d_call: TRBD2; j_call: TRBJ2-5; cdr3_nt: TGTGCCAGCAGCCAAGATCATACTAGCGGCGAGACCCAGTACTTC; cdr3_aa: CASSQDHTSGETQYF
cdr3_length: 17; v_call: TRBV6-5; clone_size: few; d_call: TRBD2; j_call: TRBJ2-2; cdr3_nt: TGTGCCAGCAGTTTACCCGTAGTAGCGGGGGGTCCCGGGGAGCTGTTTTTT; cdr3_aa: CASSLPVVAGGPGELFF
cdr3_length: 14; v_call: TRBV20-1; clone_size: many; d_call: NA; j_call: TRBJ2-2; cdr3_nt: TGCAGTGCTAGACGGGTTGGGGTCACCGGGGAGCTGTTTTTT; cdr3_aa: CSARRVGVTGELFF
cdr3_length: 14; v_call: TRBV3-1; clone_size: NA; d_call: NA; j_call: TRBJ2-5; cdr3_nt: TGTGCCAGCAGCCAAGCGACCCACCAAGAGACCCAGTACTTC; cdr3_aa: CASSQATHQETQYF
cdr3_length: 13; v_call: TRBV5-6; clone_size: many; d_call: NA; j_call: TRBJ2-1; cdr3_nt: TGTGCCAGCAGCTCGCCTACAGGGAGGGAGCAGTTCTTC; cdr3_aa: CASSSPTGREQFF
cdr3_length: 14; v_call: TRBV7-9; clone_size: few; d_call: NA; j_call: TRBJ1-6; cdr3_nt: TGTGCCAGCAGCGGCACAGGGAAGAATTCACCCCTCCACTTT; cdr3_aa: CASSGTGKNSPLHF
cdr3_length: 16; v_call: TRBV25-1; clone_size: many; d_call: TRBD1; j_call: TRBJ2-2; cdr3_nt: TGTGCCAGCAGTGAATTAGACAGGGCCTACGCCGGGGAGCTGTTTTTT; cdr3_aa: CASSELDRAYAGELFF
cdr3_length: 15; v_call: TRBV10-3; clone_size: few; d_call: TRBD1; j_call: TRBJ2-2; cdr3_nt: TGTGCCATCAAAAGGGGACAGGAGAACACCGGGGAGCTGTTTTTT; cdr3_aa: CAIKRGQENTGELFF
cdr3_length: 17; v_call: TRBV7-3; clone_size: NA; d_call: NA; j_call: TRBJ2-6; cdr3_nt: TGTGCCAGCAGCTTGGATGTACCCATCTCTGGGGCCAACGTCCTGACTTTC; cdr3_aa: CASSLDVPISGANVLTF
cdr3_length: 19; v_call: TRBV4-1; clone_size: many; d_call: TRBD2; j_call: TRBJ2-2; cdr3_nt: TGCGCCAGCAGATCTACGGGACTAGCGGGGCCACCCGACACCGGGGAGCTGTTTTTT; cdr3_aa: CASRSTGLAGPPDTGELFF
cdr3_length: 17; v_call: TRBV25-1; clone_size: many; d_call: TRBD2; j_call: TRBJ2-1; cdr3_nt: TGTGCCAGCAGTGAATTTCTAGCGGGAGCCACCTACAATGAGCAGTTCTTC; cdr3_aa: CASSEFLAGATYNEQFF
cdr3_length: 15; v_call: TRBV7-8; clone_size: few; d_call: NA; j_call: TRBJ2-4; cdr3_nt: TGTGCCAGCAGCTTAGGTACTATAGCCAAAAACATTCAGTACTTC; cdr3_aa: CASSLGTIAKNIQYF
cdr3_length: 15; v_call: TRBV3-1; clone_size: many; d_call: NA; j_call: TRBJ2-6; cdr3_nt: TGTGCCAGCAGCCGAGCAGGGGCTGGGGCCAACGTCCTGACTTTC; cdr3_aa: CASSRAGAGANVLTF
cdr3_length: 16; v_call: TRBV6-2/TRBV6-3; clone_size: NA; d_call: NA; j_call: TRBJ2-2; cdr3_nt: TGTGCCAGCAGTTCCCAGATGGGGATAGACACCGGGGAGCTGTTTTTT; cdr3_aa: CASSSQMGIDTGELFF
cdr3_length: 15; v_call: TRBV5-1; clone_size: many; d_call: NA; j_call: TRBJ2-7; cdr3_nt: TGCGCCAGCAGCTTGACCGGGACCGAGACCTACGAGCAGTACTTC; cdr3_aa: CASSLTGTETYEQYF
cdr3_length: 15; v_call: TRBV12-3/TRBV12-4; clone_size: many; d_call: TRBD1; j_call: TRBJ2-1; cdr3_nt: TGTGCCAGCACCCTGACAGGGCCTCGTGGGAATGAGCAGTTCTTC; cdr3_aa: CASTLTGPRGNEQFF
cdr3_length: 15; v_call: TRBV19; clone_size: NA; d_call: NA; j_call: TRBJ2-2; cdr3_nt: TGTGCCAGTAGTAGACAGGTCGCGAACACCGGGGAGCTGTTTTTT; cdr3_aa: CASSRQVANTGELFF
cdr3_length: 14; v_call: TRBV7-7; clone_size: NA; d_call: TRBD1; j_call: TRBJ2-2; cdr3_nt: TGTGCTAGCAGCATGAGACAGGGTTCCGGGGAGCTGTTTTTT; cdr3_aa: CASSMRQGSGELFF
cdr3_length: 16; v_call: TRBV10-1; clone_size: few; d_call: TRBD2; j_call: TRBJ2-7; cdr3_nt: TGCGCCAGCAGTGAAGGTAGGGGACTAGCGGGACCGGAGCAGTACTTC; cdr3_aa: CASSEGRGLAGPEQYF
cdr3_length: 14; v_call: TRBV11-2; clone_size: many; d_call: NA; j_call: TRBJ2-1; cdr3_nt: TGTGCCAGCAGCATCCTGAGGGGCTACAATGAGCAGTTCTTC; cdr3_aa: CASSILRGYNEQFF
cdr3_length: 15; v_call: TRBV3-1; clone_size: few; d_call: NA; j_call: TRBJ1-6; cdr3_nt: TGTGCCAGCAGCTCCGGGCCGCCATGGATTTCACCCCTCCACTTT; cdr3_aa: CASSSGPPWISPLHF
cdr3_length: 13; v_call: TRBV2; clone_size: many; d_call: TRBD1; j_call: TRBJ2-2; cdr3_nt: TGTGCCAGCAGCGGACAGGCTACCGGGGAGCTGTTTTTT; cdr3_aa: CASSGQATGELFF
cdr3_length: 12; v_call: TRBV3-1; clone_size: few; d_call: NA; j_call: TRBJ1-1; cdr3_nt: TGTGCCAGCAGCCAACCCTCCAATGAAGCTTTCTTT; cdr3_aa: CASSQPSNEAFF
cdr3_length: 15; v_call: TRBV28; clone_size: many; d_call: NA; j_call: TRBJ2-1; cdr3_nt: TGTGCCAGCAGTTTAGTGGCAACGGGGTACAATGAGCAGTTCTTC; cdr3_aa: CASSLVATGYNEQFF
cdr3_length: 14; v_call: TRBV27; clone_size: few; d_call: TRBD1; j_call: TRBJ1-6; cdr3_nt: TGTGCCAGCAGGGACAGGGGATTCGGCTCACCCCTCCACTTT; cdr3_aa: CASRDRGFGSPLHF
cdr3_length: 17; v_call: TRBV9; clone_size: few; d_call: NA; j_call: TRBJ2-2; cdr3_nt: TGTGCCAGCAGCGTAAAACAGGGGGGGCGTAAAACCGGGGAGCTGTTTTTT; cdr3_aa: CASSVKQGGRKTGELFF
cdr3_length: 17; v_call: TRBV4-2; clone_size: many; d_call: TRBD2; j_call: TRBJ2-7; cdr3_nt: TGTGCCAGCAGCCAAGAAGAACTAGCGGGAAGTACCTACGAGCAGTACTTC; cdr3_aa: CASSQEELAGSTYEQYF
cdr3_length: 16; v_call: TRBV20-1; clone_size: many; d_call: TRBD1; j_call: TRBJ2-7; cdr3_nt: TGCAGTGCTAGAGACCAGGCCGGGACAGGGGCCCACGAGCAGTACTTC; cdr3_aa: CSARDQAGTGAHEQYF
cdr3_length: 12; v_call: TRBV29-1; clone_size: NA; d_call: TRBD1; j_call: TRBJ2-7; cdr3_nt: TGCAGCGGGGGACAGGCTCTCTACGAGCAGTACTTC; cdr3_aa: CSGGQALYEQYF
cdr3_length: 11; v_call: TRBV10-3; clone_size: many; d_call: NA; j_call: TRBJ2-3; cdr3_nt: TGTGCCACGCGTGGGGAAGCTACGCAGTATTTT; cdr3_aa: CATRGEATQYF
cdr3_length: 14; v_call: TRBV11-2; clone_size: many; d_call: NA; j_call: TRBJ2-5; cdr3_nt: TGTGCCAGCAGCCCCGCCACGGGCGGGGAGACCCAGTACTTC; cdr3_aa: CASSPATGGETQYF
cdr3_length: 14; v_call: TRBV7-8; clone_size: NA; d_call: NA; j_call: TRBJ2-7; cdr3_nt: TGTGCCAGCAGCTTAGCCCAGACAGCCTACGAGCAGTACTTC; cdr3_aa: CASSLAQTAYEQYF
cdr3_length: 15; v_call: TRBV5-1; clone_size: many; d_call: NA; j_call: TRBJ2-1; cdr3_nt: TGCGCCAGCAGCTTGGTCCAGGGGTTTAACAATGAGCAGTTCTTC; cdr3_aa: CASSLVQGFNNEQFF
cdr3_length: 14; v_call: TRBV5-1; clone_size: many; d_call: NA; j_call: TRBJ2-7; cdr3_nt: TGCGCCAGCAGCTCTACCGGGACTCAATACGAGCAGTACTTC; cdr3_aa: CASSSTGTQYEQYF
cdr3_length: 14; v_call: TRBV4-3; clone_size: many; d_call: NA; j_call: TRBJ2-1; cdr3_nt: TGCGCCAGCAGCCAAGATACGGGTTGGAATGAGCAGTTCTTC; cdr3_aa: CASSQDTGWNEQFF
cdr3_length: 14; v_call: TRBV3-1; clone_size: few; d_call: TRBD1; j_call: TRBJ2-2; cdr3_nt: TGTGCCAGCAGCCGGGGACAGTACACCGGGGAGCTGTTTTTT; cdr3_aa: CASSRGQYTGELFF
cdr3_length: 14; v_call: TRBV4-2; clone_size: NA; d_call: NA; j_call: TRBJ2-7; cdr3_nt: TGTGCCAGCAGCCAAGACAGGGGGGTCTACGAGCAGTACTTC; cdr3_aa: CASSQDRGVYEQYF
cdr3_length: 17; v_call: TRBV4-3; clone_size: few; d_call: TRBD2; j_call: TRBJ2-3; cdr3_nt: TGCGCCAGCAGCCAACTTCTGTTGGGACTAGCGGGAGATACGCAGTATTTT; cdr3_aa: CASSQLLLGLAGDTQYF